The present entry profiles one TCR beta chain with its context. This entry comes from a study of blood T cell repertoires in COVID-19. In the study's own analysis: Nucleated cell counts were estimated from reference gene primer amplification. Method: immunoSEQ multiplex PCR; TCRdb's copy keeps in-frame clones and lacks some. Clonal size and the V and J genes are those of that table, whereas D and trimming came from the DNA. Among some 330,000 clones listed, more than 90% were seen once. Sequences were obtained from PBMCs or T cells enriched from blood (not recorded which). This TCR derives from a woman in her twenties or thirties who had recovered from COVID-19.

CDR3 sequence: CASSLGTGTDGYTF. The CDR3 DNA is TGTGCCAGCAGCTTAGGGACAGGGACGGATGGCTACACCTTC. This sequence joins TRBV7-8 and TRBJ1-2, with TRBD1 matching over 8 bases. V gave up 1 base and J gave up 6 bases; unmatched junction bases: 4. Germline CDR1 is SGHVS and CDR2 is FQNEAQ. The CDR3 runs 14 residues.